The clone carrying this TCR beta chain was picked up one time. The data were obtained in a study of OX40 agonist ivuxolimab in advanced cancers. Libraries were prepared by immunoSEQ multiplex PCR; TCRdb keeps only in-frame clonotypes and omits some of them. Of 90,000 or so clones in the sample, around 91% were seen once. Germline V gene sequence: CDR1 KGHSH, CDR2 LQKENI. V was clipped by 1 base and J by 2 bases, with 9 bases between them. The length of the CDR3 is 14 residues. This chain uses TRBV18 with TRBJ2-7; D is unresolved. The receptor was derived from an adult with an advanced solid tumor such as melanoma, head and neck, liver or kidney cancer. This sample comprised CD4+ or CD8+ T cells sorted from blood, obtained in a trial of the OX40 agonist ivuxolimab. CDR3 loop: CASSPRAAPYEQYF. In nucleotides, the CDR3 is TGTGCCAGCTCACCACGGGCAGCTCCCTACGAGCAGTACTTC.